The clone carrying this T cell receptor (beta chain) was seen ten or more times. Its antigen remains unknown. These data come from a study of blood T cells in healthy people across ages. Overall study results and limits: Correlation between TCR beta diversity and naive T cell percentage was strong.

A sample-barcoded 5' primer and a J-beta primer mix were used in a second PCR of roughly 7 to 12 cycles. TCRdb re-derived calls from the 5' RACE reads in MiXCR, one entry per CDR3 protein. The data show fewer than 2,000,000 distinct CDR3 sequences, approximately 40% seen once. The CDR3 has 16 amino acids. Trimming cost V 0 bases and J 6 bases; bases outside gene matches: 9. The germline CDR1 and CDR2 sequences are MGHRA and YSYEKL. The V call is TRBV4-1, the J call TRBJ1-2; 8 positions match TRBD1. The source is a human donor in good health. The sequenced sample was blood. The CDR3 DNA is TGCGCCAGCAGCCAAGATTTGCGGACAGGGAATCATGGCTACACCTTC. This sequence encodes CASSQDLRTGNHGYTF.